This entry features one T cell receptor (beta chain) sequence. This record comes from a study of blood T cell repertoires in COVID-19. Source study methods: Estimation of nucleated cell counts was performed using reference gene primer amplification. Produced via immunoSEQ multiplex PCR; TCRdb's table is partial and in-frame only. The V and J calls and clone size were taken over from that table, and D and trimming were inferred from the DNA. The table records 300,000 to 500,000 clones, around 87% of them present only once. Germline trimming cut 2 bases from V and 5 bases from J; bases unmatched to any gene: 1. Germline CDR1 KGHDR, CDR2 SFDVKD. The CDR3 totals 13 residues.

Sequencing was performed on PBMCs or T cells enriched from blood (not recorded which). V and J are TRBV24-1 and TRBJ2-7, with 8 nucleotides matching TRBD1. The clonotype originates from a woman in her twenties or thirties with acute COVID-19. Written as DNA, the CDR3 is TGTGCCACCAGTGATTGGACAGGGAACGAGCAGTACTTC. Translating gives CATSDWTGNEQYF.